This passage covers 21 T cell receptor beta chains from one sample sequenced in a study of blood T cell repertoires in COVID-19. The protocol was immunoSEQ multiplex PCR, while the TCRdb copy is restricted to in-frame clones and leaves out a portion. The profile shows 300,000 or so clones, more than 70% of them singletons. What was sequenced was peripheral blood. Source of these receptors: a woman aged 45 to 65 who had recovered from COVID-19.

With regard to this clone: Different DNA sequences within this sample yield the same CDR3. This chain joins TRBV19 and TRBJ2-3; D perhaps matches TRBD2 (5 bases). V lost 3 bases to trimming and J lost 0 bases, with 7 bases between them. The germline gives CDR1 LNHDA, CDR2 SQIVND (reference sequence). There are 14 residues in the CDR3. CDR3 in amino acids: CASSIGESTDTQYF. The CDR3, as DNA: TGTGCCAGTAGTATTGGGGAGAGCACAGATACGCAGTATTTT.

The chain joins TRBV12-3 or TRBV12-4 to TRBJ1-1; D is uncertain. This CDR3 spans 13 amino acids. Trimming cost V 5 bases and J 1 base, with 8 bases left between them. The CDR3 is CASSNIENTEAFF. In DNA, the CDR3 is TGTGCCAGCAGTAATATAGAGAACACTGAAGCTTTCTTT.

This chain connects TRBV12-1 to TRBJ2-7; the table's D call, TRBD1, was not checked against the DNA. TRBV12-1 is assigned pseudogene status. The CDR3 consists of 16 residues. For the CDR3, the DNA is TGTGCCAGCAGCACCCCCGGTGGGGCCAAGATCCCCGAGCAGTACTTC. Translation: CASSTPGGAKIPEQYF.

This clone is a singleton in its sample. The genes are TRBV5-1 and TRBJ1-4; the match to TRBD1 covers 7 bases. With 0 bases clipped from V and 5 bases from J, the junction kept 7 bases outside the gene matches. The CDR3 is made up of 16 amino acids. Germline V gene sequence: CDR1 SGHRS, CDR2 YFSETQ. The CDR3 nucleotides are TGCGCCAGCAGCTTGGCTGGGAAGGGGGCCAATGAAAAACTGTTTTTT. This sequence encodes CASSLAGKGANEKLFF.

The chain employs TRBV6-2 or TRBV6-3 and TRBJ2-7; TRBD1 might be the D (5 bases). V lost 0 bases, J lost 11 bases, and 14 bases lay in between. Germline CDR1 MNHEY, CDR2 SVGEGT. The CDR3 spans 13 residues. CDR3 loop: CASSYSIRGLEYF. CDR3 in DNA: TGTGCCAGCAGTTACTCGATAAGGGGCTTGGAGTACTTC.

This clone was found once. The chain couples TRBV5-3 to TRBJ1-4; 8 nucleotides line up with TRBD1. TRBV5-3 has ORF status, its function being uncertain. After removal of 4 bases from V and 8 bases from J, the junction contained 7 bases not matched to a gene. This CDR3 spans 14 amino acids. The CDR3 spells CARSPDRVSEKLFF. DNA of the CDR3: TGTGCCAGAAGCCCGGACAGGGTCAGCGAAAAACTGTTTTTT.

The V gene is TRBV6-5, the J gene TRBJ2-3; TRBD2 might be the D (6 bases). The germline CDR1 and CDR2 sequences are MNHEY and SVGAGI. This CDR3 comprises 15 residues. Trimming stripped 2 bases from V and 2 bases from J, with 11 bases between. CDR3 region: CASSYDGGTTDTQYF. DNA for the CDR3: TGTGCCAGCAGTTACGATGGGGGGACCACAGATACGCAGTATTTT.

Note on this clone: Other DNA sequences in the same sample also yield this CDR3. V usage is TRBV6-5 and J usage is TRBJ2-5, with unresolved D. Trimming removed 3 bases at V and 7 bases at J, with 9 bases between. The CDR3 loop spans 12 amino acids. In germline, CDR1 is MNHEY, CDR2 SVGAGI. This chain's CDR3 is CASSYSRGTQYF. The CDR3 DNA follows: TGTGCCAGCAGTTATTCTCGAGGGACCCAGTACTTC.

This chain links TRBV3-1 (or the pseudogene TRBV3-2) with TRBJ2-2; D is ambiguous. V lost 1 base and J lost 7, with 7 bases in between. There are 13 residues in the CDR3. Germline lookup yields CDR1 LGHDT and CDR2 YNNKEL (reference sequence). CDR3 sequence: CASSQGSVGELFF. The CDR3 nucleotides read TGTGCCAGCAGCCAAGGTTCTGTCGGGGAGCTGTTTTTT.

The CDR3 loop is CASSFKAGGFEQFF. CDR3 sequence (DNA): TGTGCCAGCAGCTTCAAAGCGGGAGGGTTTGAGCAGTTCTTC. The chain links TRBV5-5 to TRBJ2-1; 10 bases are a match to TRBD2. The germline V gene has CDR1 SGHKS and CDR2 YYEKEE (reference sequence). J was trimmed by 9 bases and V by 2 bases; bases with no gene match: 5. The CDR3 loop spans 14 amino acids. Combining the CDR3 with reference TRBV5-5 and TRBJ2-1 gives the whole variable domain DAGVTQSPTHLIKTRGQQVTLRCSPISGHKSVSWYQQVLGQGPQFIFQYYEKEERGRGNFPDRFSARQFPNYSSELNVNALLLGDSALYLCASSFKAGGFEQFFGPGTRLTVL.

V usage is TRBV9 and J usage is TRBJ2-5; TRBD2 aligns across 9 bases. V lost 9 bases, J lost 4 bases, and 7 bases stayed unmatched. From germline, CDR1 is SGDLS and CDR2 YYNGEE. CDR3 length equals 13 residues. CDR3 DNA: TGTGCCACTGGCGGGGGGGACGGAGAGACCCAGTACTTC. Protein sequence: CATGGGDGETQYF.

The rearrangement joins TRBV24-1 to TRBJ2-1; 12 nucleotides match TRBD1. V was pared by 5 bases and J by 5 bases, with 6 bases of the junction left unmatched. The CDR3 is 16 residues long. Germline V lookup: CDR1 KGHDR, CDR2 SFDVKD. The CDR3, as DNA: TGTGCCACCAGTGGGGGACAGGGGGCACACCACAATGAGCAGTTCTTC. This gives the protein CATSGGQGAHHNEQFF.

This clone was detected once. The genes are TRBV7-2 and TRBJ1-6; 9 bases align to TRBD1. The germline CDR1 and CDR2 sequences are SGHTA and FQGNSA. Losses at the gene ends were 4 bases for V and 9 bases for J; bases not matched to a gene: 4. There are 14 residues in the CDR3. As DNA, the CDR3 is TGTGCCAGCAGCTCGGGACAGGGTATTTCACCCCTCCACTTT. Its translation is CASSSGQGISPLHF.

The chain combines TRBV4-1 with TRBJ1-4; 8 bases fit TRBD1. CDR1 is MGHRA, CDR2 YSYEKL, per germline. The junction had 2 bases not matched to a gene; V was cut back by 4 bases and J by 7 bases. The CDR3 spans 13 residues. CDR3 nucleotide sequence: TGCGCCAGCAGCCTAACAGGGGGTGAAAAACTGTTTTTT. Its protein is CASSLTGGEKLFF.

The chain links TRBV2 to TRBJ2-3; 9 bases align to TRBD2. The CDR3 runs 15 residues. The junction had 10 bases not matched to a gene; V was cut back by 6 bases and J by 6 bases. Germline-derived CDR1 and CDR2 are SNHLY and FYNNEI. This chain's CDR3 is CASSQLAGGADTQYF. The DNA of the CDR3 is TGTGCCAGCAGCCAACTAGCGGGCGGGGCGGATACGCAGTATTTT.

This clone was seen only once. This chain's CDR3 is CASSWGGARTQYF. CDR3 DNA: TGTGCCAGCAGCTGGGGAGGGGCGCGTACGCAGTATTTT. The chain couples TRBV11-3 to TRBJ2-3; 7 positions agree with TRBD2. The CDR3 is made up of 13 amino acids. Germline CDR1 reads SGHNT; CDR2 reads YENEEA. Trimming cost V 4 bases and J 8 bases; bases outside gene matches: 6.

This clone was seen more than once but under ten times. This rearrangement joins TRBV6-2 or TRBV6-3 to TRBJ1-1; D may be TRBD1 (6 bases). This CDR3 comprises 14 residues. V lost 2 bases, J lost 1 base, and 8 bases lay in between. Germline V lookup: CDR1 MNHEY, CDR2 SVGEGT. CDR3 protein: CASSYPTGNTEAFF. The CDR3 DNA sequence: TGTGCCAGCAGTTACCCGACAGGGAACACTGAAGCTTTCTTT.

The chain combines TRBV4-2 with TRBJ1-5, with D uncertain. The V end lost 2 bases, the J end lost 4 bases, and 6 bases lay between the germline ends. CDR1 is LGHNA, CDR2 YNFKEQ, per germline. CDR3 length: 13 amino acids. The CDR3 DNA reads TGTGCCAGCAGCCAATTAGAGAATCAGCCCCAGCATTTT. It encodes CASSQLENQPQHF.

This clone was counted between two and nine times. The chain couples TRBV5-1 to TRBJ1-2, with D possibly matching TRBD1 (6 bases). The V end was cut by 0 bases, the J end by 1 base, with 13 bases between. There are 16 residues in the CDR3. Germline CDR1 SGHRS, CDR2 YFSETQ. The CDR3 sequence: CASSLATGQVNYGYTF. DNA of the CDR3: TGCGCCAGCAGCTTGGCCACGGGACAAGTTAACTATGGCTACACCTTC.

The J gene is TRBJ2-2, the V gene TRBV5-6; maybe TRBD1 (5 bases). CDR1 is SGHDT, CDR2 YYEEEE, per germline. The CDR3 is made up of 17 amino acids. Trimming removed 1 base at V and 2 bases at J, with 15 bases between. The CDR3 here is CASSLFRDSQNTGELFF. The CDR3 DNA reads TGTGCCAGCAGCTTGTTCCGCGACAGCCAAAACACCGGGGAGCTGTTTTTT. Complete variable domain (other parts from reference TRBV5-6 and TRBJ2-2): DAGVTQSPTHLIKTRGQQVTLRCSPKSGHDTVSWYQQALGQGPQFIFQYYEEEERQRGNFPDRFSGHQFPNYSSELNVNALLLGDSALYLCASSLFRDSQNTGELFFGEGSRLTVL.

The chain couples TRBV10-2 to TRBJ1-2; TRBD1 agrees at 8 bases. The length of the CDR3 is 13 residues. V was clipped by 6 bases and J by 5 bases; unmatched bases: 5. CDR1 is WSHSY and CDR2 is SAAADI in the germline V gene. In DNA, the CDR3 is TGCGCCAGCAGGATGGGACAGGCGTATGGCTACACCTTC. Protein sequence: CASRMGQAYGYTF.